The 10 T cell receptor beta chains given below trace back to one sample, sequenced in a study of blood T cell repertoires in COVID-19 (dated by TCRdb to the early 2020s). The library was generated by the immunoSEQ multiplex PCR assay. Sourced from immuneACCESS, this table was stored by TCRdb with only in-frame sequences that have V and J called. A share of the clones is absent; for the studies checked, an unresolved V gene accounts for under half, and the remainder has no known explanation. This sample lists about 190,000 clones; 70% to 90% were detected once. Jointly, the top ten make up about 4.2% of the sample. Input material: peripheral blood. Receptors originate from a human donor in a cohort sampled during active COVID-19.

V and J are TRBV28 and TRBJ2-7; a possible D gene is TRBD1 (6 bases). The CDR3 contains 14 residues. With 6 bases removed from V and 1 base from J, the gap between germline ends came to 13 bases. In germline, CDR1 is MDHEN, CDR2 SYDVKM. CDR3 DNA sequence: TGTGCCAGCAGCCGGCCGGGACATTCCTACGAGCAGTACTTC. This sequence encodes CASSRPGHSYEQYF.

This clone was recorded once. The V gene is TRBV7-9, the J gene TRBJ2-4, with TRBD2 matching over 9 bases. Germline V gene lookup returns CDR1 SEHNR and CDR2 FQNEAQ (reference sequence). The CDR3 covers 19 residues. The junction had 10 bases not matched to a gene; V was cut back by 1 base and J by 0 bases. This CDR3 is CASSLVGSGRPLAKNIQYF. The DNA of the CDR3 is TGTGCCAGCAGCTTAGTGGGTAGCGGGAGACCCCTAGCCAAAAACATTCAGTACTTC.

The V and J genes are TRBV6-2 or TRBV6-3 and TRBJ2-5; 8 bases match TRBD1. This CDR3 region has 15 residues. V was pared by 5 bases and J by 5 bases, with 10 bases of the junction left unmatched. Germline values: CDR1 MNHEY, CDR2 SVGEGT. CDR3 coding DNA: TGTGCCAGCAGTCTCTCCCGGGACAGGTCGGAGACCCAGTACTTC. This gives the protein CASSLSRDRSETQYF.

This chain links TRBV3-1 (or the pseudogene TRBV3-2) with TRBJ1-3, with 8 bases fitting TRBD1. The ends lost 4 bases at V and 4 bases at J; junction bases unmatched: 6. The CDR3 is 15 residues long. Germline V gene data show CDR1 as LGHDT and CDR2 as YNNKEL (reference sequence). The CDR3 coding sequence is TGTGCCAGCAGCCGAAGACAGGGGACAGGAAACACCATATATTTT. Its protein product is CASSRRQGTGNTIYF.

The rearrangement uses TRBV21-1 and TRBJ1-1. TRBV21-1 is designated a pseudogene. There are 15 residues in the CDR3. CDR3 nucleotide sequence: TGTGCCAACTGGGCTCGACACGGGGGGAGCACTGAAGCTTTCTTT. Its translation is CANWARHGGSTEAFF.

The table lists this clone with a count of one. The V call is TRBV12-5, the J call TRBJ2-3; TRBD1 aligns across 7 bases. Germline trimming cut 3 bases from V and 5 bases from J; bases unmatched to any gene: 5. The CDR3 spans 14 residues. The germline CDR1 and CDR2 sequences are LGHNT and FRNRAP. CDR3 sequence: CASGFRQGLDTQYF. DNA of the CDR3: TGTGCTAGTGGTTTCAGACAGGGTCTAGATACGCAGTATTTT.

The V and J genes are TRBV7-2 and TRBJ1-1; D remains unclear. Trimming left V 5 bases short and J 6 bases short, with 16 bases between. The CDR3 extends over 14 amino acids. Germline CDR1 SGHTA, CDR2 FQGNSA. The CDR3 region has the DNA TGTGCCAGCAGCCCCCAACTCTTTCGGGCTGAAGCTTTCTTT. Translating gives CASSPQLFRAEAFF.

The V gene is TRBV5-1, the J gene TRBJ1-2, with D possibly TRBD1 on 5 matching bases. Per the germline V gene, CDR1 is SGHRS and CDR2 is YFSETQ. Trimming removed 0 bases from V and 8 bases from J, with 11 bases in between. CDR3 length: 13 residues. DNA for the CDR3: TGCGCCAGCAGCTTGGGGGCAGGGTTGGGCTACACCTTC. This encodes CASSLGAGLGYTF.

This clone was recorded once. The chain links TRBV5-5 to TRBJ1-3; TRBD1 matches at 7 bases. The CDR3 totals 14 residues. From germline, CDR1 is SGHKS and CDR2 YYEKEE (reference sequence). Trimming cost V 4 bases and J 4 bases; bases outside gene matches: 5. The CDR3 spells CASSQGDSGNTIYF. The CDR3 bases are TGTGCCAGCAGCCAGGGGGACAGCGGAAACACCATATATTTT.

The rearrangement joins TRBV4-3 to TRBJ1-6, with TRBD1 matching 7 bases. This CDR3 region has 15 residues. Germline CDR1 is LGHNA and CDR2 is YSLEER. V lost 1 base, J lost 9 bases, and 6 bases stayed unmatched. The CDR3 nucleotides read TGCGCCAGCAGCCAAGGGCGGGGACAGTTTTCACCCCTCCACTTT. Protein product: CASSQGRGQFSPLHF.